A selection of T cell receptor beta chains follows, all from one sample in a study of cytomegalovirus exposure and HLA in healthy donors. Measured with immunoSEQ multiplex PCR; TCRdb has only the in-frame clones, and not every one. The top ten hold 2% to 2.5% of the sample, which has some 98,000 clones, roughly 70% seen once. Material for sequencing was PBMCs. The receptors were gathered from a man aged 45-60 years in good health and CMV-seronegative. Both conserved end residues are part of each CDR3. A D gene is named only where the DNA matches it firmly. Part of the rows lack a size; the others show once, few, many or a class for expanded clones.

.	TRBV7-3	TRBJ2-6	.	CASSSVSGANVLTF	TGTGCCAGCAGCTCGGTCTCTGGGGCCAACGTCCTGACTTTC
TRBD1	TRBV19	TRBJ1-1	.	CASMALGQGGPIEAFF	TGTGCCAGTATGGCCTTGGGACAGGGAGGCCCCATTGAAGCTTTCTTT
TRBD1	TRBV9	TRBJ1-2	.	CASETGLGGYTF	TGTGCCAGCGAGACAGGGTTAGGTGGCTACACCTTC
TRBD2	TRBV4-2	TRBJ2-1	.	CASSQEIAGGNEQFF	TGTGCCAGCAGCCAGGAAATAGCGGGGGGCAATGAGCAGTTCTTC
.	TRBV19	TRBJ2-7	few	CATEDGSSYEQYF	TGTGCCACCGAAGACGGGAGCTCCTACGAGCAGTACTTC
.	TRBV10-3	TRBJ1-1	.	CAISEPPGAEAFF	TGTGCCATCAGTGAGCCTCCAGGGGCTGAAGCTTTCTTT
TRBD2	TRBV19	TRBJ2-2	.	CASSLGLAEAGELFF	TGTGCCAGTAGTCTGGGACTAGCCGAGGCCGGGGAGCTGTTTTTT
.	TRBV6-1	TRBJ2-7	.	CASSGRGIYEQYF	TGTGCCAGCAGTGGAAGGGGAATCTACGAGCAGTACTTC
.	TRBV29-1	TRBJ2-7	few	CSVEGSGLTYEQYF	TGCAGCGTTGAGGGTTCGGGACTGACCTACGAGCAGTACTTC
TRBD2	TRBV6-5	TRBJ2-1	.	CASSLWREGEQFF	TGTGCCAGCAGTCTATGGCGGGAGGGTGAGCAGTTCTTC
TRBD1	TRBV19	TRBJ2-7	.	CASSIGTGSYEQYF	TGTGCCAGTAGTATAGGGACAGGGTCCTACGAGCAGTACTTC
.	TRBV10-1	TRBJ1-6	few	CASSLSGRNSPLHF	TGCGCCAGCAGCCTCTCGGGGAGGAATTCACCCCTCCACTTT
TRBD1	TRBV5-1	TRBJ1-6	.	CASSQGTGADHSPLHF	TGCGCCAGCAGTCAAGGGACAGGGGCTGATCATTCACCCCTCCACTTT
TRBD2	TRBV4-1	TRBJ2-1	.	CASSWTSGSYNEQFF	TGCGCCAGCAGCTGGACTAGCGGCTCCTACAATGAGCAGTTCTTC
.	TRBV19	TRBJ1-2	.	CASSDSTNYGYTF	TGTGCCAGTAGCGACAGCACTAACTATGGCTACACCTTC
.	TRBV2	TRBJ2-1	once	CASSEFGQFF	TGTGCCAGCAGTGAATTCGGGCAGTTCTTC